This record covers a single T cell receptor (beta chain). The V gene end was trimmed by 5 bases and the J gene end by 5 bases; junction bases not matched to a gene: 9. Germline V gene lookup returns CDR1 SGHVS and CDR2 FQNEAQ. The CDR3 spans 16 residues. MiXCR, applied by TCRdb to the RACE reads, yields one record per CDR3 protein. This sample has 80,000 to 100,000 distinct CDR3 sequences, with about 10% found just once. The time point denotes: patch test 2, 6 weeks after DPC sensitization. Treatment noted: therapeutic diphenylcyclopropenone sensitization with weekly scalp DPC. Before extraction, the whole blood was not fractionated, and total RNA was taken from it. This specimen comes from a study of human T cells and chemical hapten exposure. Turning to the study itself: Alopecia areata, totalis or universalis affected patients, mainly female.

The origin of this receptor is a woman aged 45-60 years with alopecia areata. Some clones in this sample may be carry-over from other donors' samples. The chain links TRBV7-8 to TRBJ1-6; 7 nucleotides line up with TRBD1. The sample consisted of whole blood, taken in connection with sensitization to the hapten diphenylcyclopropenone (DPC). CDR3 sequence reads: CASSRYGTANNSPLHF. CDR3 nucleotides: TGTGCCAGCAGCCGTTATGGGACAGCTAATAATTCACCCCTCCACTTT.